This TCR beta chain was recovered during a study of cytomegalovirus exposure and HLA in healthy donors. Across the study: The same platform was used for the 95 to 150 validation repertoires and the roughly 680 first-cohort repertoires, a later analysis reported. General study findings and limits: In vitro experiments confirmed that three CMV-associated chains were specific for CMV antigens. According to a subsequent analysis, TCR clusters identified in the first cohort showed a tendency to co-occur across the 100 to 150 validation repertoires. Among TCR sequences, most were rare, though some public TCRs appeared in many donors.

The table came from immunoSEQ multiplex PCR; TCRdb's copy has only in-frame clones and leaves some out. The sample records roughly 100,000 clones, approximately 94% being singletons. Between the trimmed V and J ends, which lost 2 bases and 1 base, there was a span of 5 bases. CDR1 and CDR2 from the germline V gene are MGHDK and SYGVNS. This CDR3 is 13 amino acids long. As for this clone: Antigen: not known.

Sequences were obtained from PBMCs. This chain links TRBV25-1 with TRBJ1-1; D unclear. The receptor comes from a woman younger than 30 in good health and CMV-seronegative. CDR3 region: CASSEIRNTEAFF. CDR3 coding DNA: TGTGCCAGCAGTGAAATTCGGAACACTGAAGCTTTCTTT.